The clone carrying this TCR beta chain has a handful of counts. Its antigen remains unknown. The data originate from a study of beta chain features in type 1 diabetes. About the study: Similarity in age, gender and cell yields was seen between patients and healthy donors.

Study conclusions and caveats: When Type 1 diabetes patients were examined, their TCRB CDR3s proved moderately but significantly shorter in all four CD4+ subsets.

The V end was cut by 0 bases, the J end by 0 bases, with 13 bases between. Germline CDR1 SGHRS, CDR2 YFSETQ. The CDR3 has 17 residues. Isolated RNA was reverse transcribed in full, so expressed TCRB transcripts were sequenced. Sequencing used immunoSEQ multiplex PCR; TCRdb keeps in-frame clones, though not all of them. This table has about 250,000 clones, roughly an eighth appearing once. The sequenced material came from naive CD4+ T cells from blood. This chain joins TRBV5-1 and TRBJ1-5; D unclear. This receptor was taken from a woman aged 40 to 50 in good health. The CDR3 DNA reads TGCGCCAGCAGCTTGGACCGTAGGAGTCTTAGCAATCAGCCCCAGCATTTT. This gives the protein CASSLDRRSLSNQPQHF.